This record concerns one T cell receptor (beta chain) sequence. Original processing methods: Quantification of nucleated cells was approximated via reference gene primer amplification. Only in-frame clones appear in the TCRdb table, and some are missing; sequencing was by immunoSEQ multiplex PCR. Clonal size and the V and J genes are those of that table, whereas D and trimming came from the DNA. The sample records around 60,000 clones, around 90% being singletons. These data come from a study of blood T cell repertoires in COVID-19. Study details: Samples of COVID-19 (acute and convalescent) were obtained from the United States, Italy and Spain.

The CDR3 totals 10 residues. V lost 6 bases and J 7 bases, leaving 6 bases between the germline ends. Germline V gives CDR1 LGHNT, CDR2 FRNRAP. The chain uses TRBV12-5 and TRBJ1-1, with D perhaps TRBD1 (6 bases). Material for sequencing was peripheral blood. The origin of this receptor is a man in his fifties with active COVID-19. CDR3 sequence: CASGQGEAFF. The CDR3 region has the DNA TGTGCTAGTGGACAGGGTGAAGCTTTCTTT.